The 2 T cell receptor beta chains below come from one sample, sequenced in a study of T-cell reconstitution after alpha-beta-depleted transplantation in children. Preparing the TCRbeta library involved the use of unique molecular identifiers. TCRdb reanalysed the PCR reads using MiXCR and keeps one entry per CDR3 protein. Here the sample spans about 300,000 distinct CDR3 sequences, over 9% being singletons. Material: PBMCs, obtained before TCRalphabeta/CD19-depleted stem cell transplant. These receptors were obtained from a boy less than two years old with acute myeloid leukemia, due to receive a stem cell transplant.

This clonotype was picked up many times. This chain uses TRBV4-2 with TRBJ1-5, with D unclear. Germline V CDR1 and CDR2: LGHNA, YNFKEQ. CDR3 length equals 14 residues. Trimming took 1 base from V and 6 from J, leaving 10 bases between them. The CDR3 is CASSQADGPQPQHF. The CDR3 coding sequence is TGTGCCAGCAGCCAAGCGGATGGCCCTCAGCCCCAGCATTTT.

This clonotype came up many times. CDR3 sequence: CASNIQALWTEAFF. The CDR3 DNA reads as TGTGCCAGCAACATTCAGGCTTTGTGGACTGAAGCTTTCTTT. The chain links TRBV7-9 to TRBJ1-1; no clear D. Germline CDR1 and CDR2: SEHNR and FQNEAQ (reference sequence). V was cut by 7 bases and J by 5 bases, with 17 bases left in between. The CDR3 loop spans 14 amino acids.